Below, 2 T cell receptor beta chains from the same sample are listed, as sequenced in a study of T cells in Graves' hyperthyroidism and ophthalmopathy. Authors of the study amplified TCR beta CDR3 regions from RNA transcripts. A first-round RT-PCR of the TCR CDR3 used the HTBI primer set. TCRdb reprocessed the multiplex PCR reads with MiXCR, giving one entry per CDR3 protein. The top ten hold approximately 29% of the sample, which has 300,000 to 500,000 distinct CDR3 sequences, 14% to 15% seen once. Sequencing was done on a sample of blood. The receptor set was obtained from a young woman with Graves' hyperthyroidism.

This clonotype occurred many times. This chain joins TRBV7-2 and TRBJ2-7; 9 nucleotides align to TRBD1. CDR3 length: 14 amino acids. V dropped 5 bases and J dropped 7; count of bases not matched to a gene: 9. The germline CDR1 and CDR2 sequences are SGHTA and FQGNSA. CDR3 sequence (DNA): TGTGCCAGCAGCCAGGACAGGGGCTCGGGTGAGCAGTACTTC. Amino acid sequence: CASSQDRGSGEQYF.

The chain couples TRBV7-8 to TRBJ1-3; D remains ambiguous. From germline, CDR1 is SGHVS and CDR2 FQNEAQ. This CDR3 is built from 17 residues. The V gene lost 4 bases and the J gene lost 4 bases, with 20 bases spanning the gap. The CDR3 is CASSYRTAVQGGNTIYF. The DNA of the CDR3 is TGTGCCAGCAGCTATCGGACTGCCGTCCAAGGAGGAAACACCATATATTTT.